What follows are 21 T cell receptor beta chains derived from one specimen sequenced in a study of shared clonotypes between healthy human individuals. The data were produced by immunoSEQ multiplex PCR, yet TCRdb's version contains in-frame clones alone and is incomplete. The sample holds some 1,100,000 clones; around three quarters are singletons and the top ten take roughly 0.56%. Source material: memory CD4+ T cells from PBMCs. Subset described: CD45RA-negative fraction. The receptors were gathered from a man younger than 35 in good health. Some clones in this sample may be carry-over from other donors' samples.

The chain employs TRBV5-5 and TRBJ1-5, with TRBD1 identical over 8 bases. The V and J ends lost 1 base and 3 bases, in that order; junction bases with no gene match: 9. The CDR3 has 17 residues. CDR1 and CDR2 from the germline V gene are SGHKS and YYEKEE (reference sequence). In nucleotides, the CDR3 is TGTGCCAGCAGCTTGTTCGCGGGGACAGGAGACAATCAGCCCCAGCATTTT. Residues: CASSLFAGTGDNQPQHF.

The V and J genes are TRBV9 and TRBJ2-6; either TRBD1 or TRBD2 may fit D (5 bases each). V lost 4 bases and J lost 2, with 16 bases in between. This CDR3 contains 17 residues. The germline gives CDR1 SGDLS, CDR2 YYNGEE. The CDR3 is CASSTPRDLTGANVLTF. Here the CDR3 DNA reads TGTGCCAGCAGCACACCACGGGACCTGACTGGGGCCAACGTCCTGACTTTC.

V and J are TRBV7-7 and TRBJ2-1; D is perhaps TRBD1 or TRBD2 (6 bases each). The CDR3 totals 13 residues. Looked up from germline, CDR1 is SSHAT and CDR2 is FNYEAQ (reference sequence). The ends were cut back, 1 base at V and 8 bases at J, with 9 bases in the middle. In DNA, the CDR3 is TGTGCCAGCAGCTTAGACGGGGGCCATGAGCAGTTCTTC. It codes for CASSLDGGHEQFF.

This clone was found once. The gene calls are TRBV5-6 and TRBJ2-7; D is uncertain. Germline-derived CDR1 and CDR2 are SGHDT and YYEEEE. Trimming pared 0 bases from V and 0 bases from J, leaving 7 bases between. The CDR3 spans 14 residues. CDR3 in DNA: TGTGCCAGCAGCTTGGTCCGGTACTCCTACGAGCAGTACTTC. Its translation is CASSLVRYSYEQYF.

This sequence joins TRBV5-6 and TRBJ1-2; 11 nucleotides match TRBD1. The V gene end was trimmed by 2 bases and the J gene end by 6 bases; junction bases not matched to a gene: 9. The germline gives CDR1 SGHDT, CDR2 YYEEEE. The CDR3 has 16 amino acids. The CDR3 sequence: CASSFPGQGGMNGYTF. DNA for the CDR3: TGTGCCAGCAGCTTCCCGGGACAGGGGGGAATGAATGGCTACACCTTC.

This chain links TRBV30 with TRBJ1-5; 7 bases fit TRBD1. The CDR3 totals 16 residues. The V gene's germline CDR1 is GTSNPN and CDR2 SVGIG (reference sequence). V was pared by 3 bases and J by 9 bases, with 17 bases of the junction left unmatched. In DNA, the CDR3 is TGTGCCTGGAGGGGCACGACAGGGCTCCGGGTGGGGCCCCAGCATTTT. This sequence encodes CAWRGTTGLRVGPQHF.

This clone was observed a few times. The chain recombines TRBV6-6 with TRBJ1-6, with no clear D. V lost 7 bases to trimming and J lost 7 bases, with 11 bases between them. Germline V gene data show CDR1 as MNHNY and CDR2 as SVGAGI (reference sequence). This CDR3 is 13 amino acids long. The CDR3 is CASTTTPNSPLHF. CDR3 bases: TGTGCCAGCACCACGACCCCGAATTCACCCCTCCACTTT.

The chain uses TRBV6-5 and TRBJ1-1; D may be TRBD1 (5 bases). This CDR3 region has 15 residues. Deletions cut 6 bases from V and 1 base from J, with 15 bases between. Germline values: CDR1 MNHEY, CDR2 SVGAGI. This chain's CDR3 is CASRFQGGGNTEAFF. The CDR3 DNA reads as TGTGCCAGCAGATTCCAGGGAGGTGGGAACACTGAAGCTTTCTTT.

There are a few counts of this clone. The chain employs TRBV7-2 and TRBJ1-5; 7 positions agree with TRBD1. V lost 5 bases to trimming and J lost 7 bases; unmatched junction nucleotides: 5. CDR1 and CDR2 from the germline V gene are SGHTA and FQGNSA. This CDR3 region has 13 residues. The CDR3 spells CASSPGQLQPQHF. The CDR3, as DNA: TGTGCCAGCAGCCCGGGACAGCTCCAGCCCCAGCATTTT.

As for this clone: Other DNA sequences within the sample encode an identical CDR3. The V gene is TRBV9, the J gene TRBJ2-2; no firm D call. The V gene's germline CDR1 is SGDLS and CDR2 YYNGEE. The CDR3 runs to 14 residues. Between the trimmed V and J ends, which lost 0 bases and 0 bases, there was a span of 3 bases. This CDR3 reads CASSVVSNTGELFF. In nucleotides, the CDR3 is TGTGCCAGCAGCGTAGTGTCGAACACCGGGGAGCTGTTTTTT.

The rearrangement links TRBV11-2 to TRBJ2-1; a possible D gene is TRBD2 (6 bases). CDR1 is SGHAT, CDR2 FQNNGV, per germline. V lost 5 bases and J lost 4, with 15 bases in between. The CDR3 runs to 15 residues. CDR3: CASSKRSGGYNEQFF. DNA of the CDR3: TGTGCCAGCAGCAAACGCTCTGGGGGGTACAATGAGCAGTTCTTC.

The CDR3 is CASSRSGQGVWEQYF. CDR3 sequence (DNA): TGTGCCAGTAGTAGGTCGGGACAGGGGGTTTGGGAGCAGTACTTC. The chain employs TRBV19 and TRBJ2-7; 11 nucleotides line up with TRBD1. J gave up 7 bases and V 4 bases, and 9 bases lay outside the gene matches. Germline loops: CDR1 LNHDA, CDR2 SQIVND (reference sequence). The CDR3 spans 15 residues.

In DNA form, the CDR3 reads TGTGCCAGCCCGTCGAGACAGGGACATTCTAACTCTGGAAACACCATATATTTT. Translating it yields CASPSRQGHSNSGNTIYF. V is TRBV28 and J is TRBJ1-3; 7 positions agree with TRBD1. CDR1 and CDR2 from the germline V gene are MDHEN and SYDVKM. Trimming removed 8 bases from V and 0 bases from J; junction bases left unmatched: 16. The CDR3 length is 18 residues.

The chain has TRBV6-4 and TRBJ2-1; 7 bases are shared with TRBD2. V lost 2 bases, J lost 6 bases, and 4 bases stayed unmatched. This CDR3 comprises 14 residues. Germline CDR1 MRHNA, CDR2 SNTAGT. Here the CDR3 reads CASSDGRETNEQFF. CDR3 coding DNA: TGTGCCAGCAGTGACGGGCGGGAGACCAATGAGCAGTTCTTC.

The chain combines TRBV30 with TRBJ2-7, with D perhaps TRBD1 or TRBD2 (5 bases each). Germline CDR1 GTSNPN, CDR2 SVGIG (reference sequence). CDR3 length: 13 residues. Deletions cut 4 bases from V and 5 bases from J, with 15 bases between. CDR3 amino acids: CAWNLILGDEQYF. The CDR3 nucleotides are TGTGCCTGGAACCTCATACTGGGGGACGAGCAGTACTTC.

The chain recombines TRBV6-4 with TRBJ2-3; 9 nucleotides align to TRBD1. This CDR3 spans 15 amino acids. Germline V gene lookup returns CDR1 MRHNA and CDR2 SNTAGT. The ends lost 3 bases at V and 2 bases at J; junction bases unmatched: 3. The CDR3 DNA reads as TGTGCCAGCAGTGAACAGGGGGCGATCACAGATACGCAGTATTTT. Translation gives CASSEQGAITDTQYF.

This chain links TRBV30 with TRBJ1-2, with D perhaps matching TRBD1 (5 bases). V was clipped by 1 base and J by 4 bases, with 10 bases between them. Germline values: CDR1 GTSNPN, CDR2 SVGIG (reference sequence). The CDR3 has 13 amino acids. CDR3 nucleotides: TGTGCCTGGAGTGCCGGGACGGCCTATGGCTACACCTTC. This codes for CAWSAGTAYGYTF. The whole variable domain, remainder taken from reference TRBV30 and TRBJ1-2, is SQTIHQWPATLVQPVGSPLSLECTVEGTSNPNLYWYRQAAGRGLQLLFYSVGIGQISSEVPQNLSASRPQDRQFILSSKKLLLSDSGFYLCAWSAGTAYGYTFGSGTRLTVV.

This clone was found a few times. This sample also contains other DNA sequences that code for the same CDR3. The chain uses TRBV2 and TRBJ1-2, with 7 positions matching TRBD1. Per germline, CDR1 SNHLY and CDR2 FYNNEI. Losses at the gene ends were 2 bases for V and 4 bases for J; bases not matched to a gene: 4. The length of the CDR3 is 14 residues. The CDR3 loop reads CASSEQGGIYGYTF. The DNA of the CDR3 is TGTGCCAGCAGTGAACAGGGGGGAATCTATGGCTACACCTTC. The full variable domain, its missing parts supplied by reference TRBV2 and TRBJ1-2, is EPEVTQTPSHQVTQMGQEVILRCVPISNHLYFYWYRQILGQKVEFLVSFYNNEISEKSEIFDDQFSVERPDGSNFTLKIRSTKLEDSAMYFCASSEQGGIYGYTFGSGTRLTVV.

The chain uses TRBV7-2 and TRBJ2-2; 7 bases are a match to TRBD1. V shed 4 bases and J 3 bases; nucleotides not matched to a gene: 2. CDR1 is SGHTA, CDR2 FQGNSA, per germline. The length of the CDR3 is 14 residues. The CDR3 protein is CASSWDSYTGELFF. Here the CDR3 DNA reads TGTGCCAGCAGCTGGGACAGTTACACCGGGGAGCTGTTTTTT.

Written as DNA, the CDR3 is TGTGCCAGCAGTGGGGTCAGGGCTACCTACAATGAGCAGTTCTTC. Residues: CASSGVRATYNEQFF. The gene calls are TRBV2 and TRBJ2-1; perhaps TRBD1 as D (5 bases). V was clipped by 4 bases and J by 2 bases, with 12 bases between them. CDR1 and CDR2 (germline): SNHLY, FYNNEI. This CDR3 has 15 residues.

This chain uses TRBV4-2 with TRBJ1-5, with 7 bases matching TRBD1. CDR1 is LGHNA, CDR2 YNFKEQ, per germline. The CDR3 loop spans 17 amino acids. Germline trimming cut 2 bases from V and 2 bases from J; bases unmatched to any gene: 9. This chain's CDR3 is CASSQNLFGTGNQPQHF. The CDR3 nucleotides are TGTGCCAGCAGCCAAAATCTCTTCGGGACAGGCAATCAGCCCCAGCATTTT.